The clone carrying this T cell receptor beta chain was detected only a few times. Its antigen remains unknown. CDR3 size: 17 residues. Germline trimming cut 4 bases from V and 4 bases from J; bases unmatched to any gene: 11. Germline values: CDR1 SNHLY, CDR2 FYNNEI. The sample comes from a study of post-analysis software for immune sequencing data. Looking at the study overall: The disease courses spanned relapsing-remitting, secondary progressive and progressive-relapsing forms of multiple sclerosis.

cDNA libraries for TCR beta contained unique molecular identifiers. The yield from approximately 1 to 10 million T cells was roughly 500,000 cDNA molecules in total. From the PCR reads, TCRdb called clonotypes with MiXCR, one entry per CDR3 protein. The profile covers approximately 660,000 distinct CDR3 sequences, with around 60% appearing a single time and around 10% taken by the ten largest. Study-level findings and limits: Analysis by F measure revealed that same-batch samples clustered strongly together. The study found significantly lower normalized Chao1 diversity in multiple sclerosis patients than in controls. In patients, TRBV5-6, TRBV5-1 and TRBV20-1 belonged to roughly five TRBV segments found more frequently than in controls.

The rearrangement uses TRBV2 and TRBJ2-1; 9 nucleotides align to TRBD2. The sequenced sample consisted of blood. The source is a girl aged 2 to 9 with multiple sclerosis. DNA of the CDR3: TGTGCCAGCAGTGCGTCTCGGGAGACTAGCGGATACAATGAGCAGTTCTTC. Translating it yields CASSASRETSGYNEQFF.